The clone carrying this T cell receptor beta chain has only one observation. The conserved phenylalanine or tryptophan normally closing the CDR3 is absent here, so this likely arose from a read error. Libraries used roughly 19,000 to 1,100,000 sorted naive CD8 T cells and 10%, 30% or 50% RNA input. Isolation of naive CD8 T cells was achieved by sorting on a CD8+CD4-CCR7+CD45RA+ phenotype. As previously described, bulk TCR libraries were made using listed TCR primers. Via MiXCR, TCRdb re-called the PCR reads, giving one row per CDR3 protein. The data hold hundreds of thousands of distinct CDR3 sequences, with about 25% observed a single time. Per germline, CDR1 SGHNT and CDR2 YYREEE (reference sequence). This CDR3 region has 14 residues. V was clipped by 2 bases and J by 3 bases; unmatched bases: 4. This record belongs to a study of molecular identifiers for immune sequencing clone quantification.

The TCR originated in a human donor in good health. Some libraries in this study had Jurkat cell RNA spiked in. The sequencing sample was made of naive CD8+ T cells from blood, with Jurkat cell RNA spiked in. Subset here: FACS-sorted CD8+CD4-CCR7+CD45RA+ naive T cells. The chain employs TRBV5-4 and TRBJ2-7; 8 bases are shared with TRBD1. In nucleotides, the CDR3 is TGTGCCAGCAGCTTACAACAGGGGGTCTACGAGCAGTACTCC. The encoded protein is CASSLQQGVYEQYS.